This T cell receptor beta chain is from a study of blood T cell repertoires in COVID-19. Background on the study: The cDNA or gDNA used as material had been derived from T cells, B-cell-depleted T cells, or PBMCs.

V lost 2 bases and J lost 0, with 8 bases in between. The CDR3 totals 15 residues. Per the germline V gene, CDR1 is MNHEY and CDR2 is SVGAGI. About this clone: Given a much more abundant clone one base away, this may be a read error.

Per the original data handling: Using reference gene primer amplification, nucleated cell counts were estimated. The data were produced by immunoSEQ multiplex PCR, yet TCRdb's version contains in-frame clones alone and is incomplete. That table gives V, J and clone size, and the DNA gave D and trimming. Among over 150,000 clones listed, 65% to 90% were seen once. Those who participated ranged in age from roughly 18 to 100 years and resided in approximately 26 US areas. Researchers sorted participants into cohorts using their self-reported clinical history. Sequences were obtained from PBMCs or T cells enriched from blood (not recorded which). The sequence was obtained from a man aged 35 to 55 who had recovered from COVID-19. The J gene is TRBJ2-1, the V gene TRBV6-5; D may be TRBD2 (6 bases). The CDR3 nucleotides read TGTGCCAGCAGTTACGCGCGGGGCTCCTACAATGAGCAGTTCTTC. It specifies CASSYARGSYNEQFF.